This is a list of T cell receptor beta chains from one sample in a study of blood T cells in healthy people across ages. TCRdb re-called the 5' RACE reads with MiXCR, one entry per CDR3 protein. The top ten clones hold about 6.7% of a sample with about 1.4 million distinct CDR3 sequences, roughly 59% of them seen once. Sequencing used blood. The receptors were gathered from a man between 18 and 35 years old in good health. CDR3s include the opening cysteine and the closing phenylalanine or tryptophan. D genes are given only for firm matches. The size field is filled for only some rows; it gives once, few, many or a size class.

V gene	clone size	J gene	D gene	CDR3 DNA	CDR3 protein
TRBV6-5	few	TRBJ2-1	NA	TGTGCCAGCGGTCGCTCCTACAATGAGCAGTTCTTC	CASGRSYNEQFF
TRBV4-1	many	TRBJ1-2	NA	TGCGCCAGCAGCCAAACAGGGTTCTATGGCTACACCTTC	CASSQTGFYGYTF
TRBV11-2	NA	TRBJ1-3	NA	TGTGCCAGCAGCTTGGGCCTTGGACCAGCCGCGGATGGAAACACCATATATTTT	CASSLGLGPAADGNTIYF
TRBV20-1	NA	TRBJ1-2	NA	TGCAGACTGACACCCAAATGGGGCTACACCTTC	CRLTPKWGYTF
TRBV20-1	NA	TRBJ2-7	NA	TGCAGTGCTAGGACCGACCTTTACGAGCAGTACTTC	CSARTDLYEQYF
TRBV20-1	few	TRBJ2-7	NA	TGCAGTGCGGTGACGGCGGATAGCTCCTACGAGCAGTACTTC	CSAVTADSSYEQYF
TRBV6-5	NA	TRBJ2-1	TRBD1	TGTGCCAGCAGTTACTACGGCGGGTTAGGGGGCAGCCACAATGAGCAGTTCTTC	CASSYYGGLGGSHNEQFF
TRBV28	NA	TRBJ2-7	NA	TGTGCCAGCAGTTTTTCGAGACAGCGAAGCTCCTACGAGCAGTACTTC	CASSFSRQRSSYEQYF
TRBV27	NA	TRBJ2-7	NA	TGTGCCAGCAGATATTGGTCAGGGTCACCCTACGAGCAGTACTTC	CASRYWSGSPYEQYF
TRBV5-1	once	TRBJ1-3	NA	TGCGCCAGCAGCTTGGTGGCCCGGGGGTACAGGAGCCCTGGAAACACCATATATTTT	CASSLVARGYRSPGNTIYF
TRBV7-6	NA	TRBJ2-7	NA	TGTGCCAGCAGCTTCACAGAAGTAAACAATGAGCAGTACTTC	CASSFTEVNNEQYF
TRBV7-2	few	TRBJ2-3	TRBD2	TGTGCCAGCAGCGCTCAAAGCGGGAGCGCAGATACGCAGTATTTT	CASSAQSGSADTQYF
TRBV6-6	NA	TRBJ1-2	NA	TGTGCCAGCAGTTTTCGCCGCTCTAACTATGGCTACACCTTC	CASSFRRSNYGYTF
TRBV7-9	NA	TRBJ2-1	NA	TGTGCCAGCAGCGGAAGGGGGAGGACCTACAATGAGCAGTTCTTC	CASSGRGRTYNEQFF
TRBV20-1	NA	TRBJ2-3	NA	TGCAGTGCTAGTGGCCCGGGAGAACGAGATACGCGGTATTTT	CSASGPGERDTRYF
TRBV19	NA	TRBJ2-1	TRBD2	TGTGCCAGTAGCCAACTAGCGCTGAGCTCCTACAATGAGCAGTTCTTC	CASSQLALSSYNEQFF
TRBV20-1	NA	TRBJ1-5	NA	TGCAGTGCTAGTCCTAAGAGGAGGGGTGGTCAGCCCCAGCATTTT	CSASPKRRGGQPQHF
TRBV27	NA	TRBJ2-7	TRBD1	TGTGCCAGCAGTTTATCCCTAACCGGGACAGCTGCCTCCTACGAGCAGTACTTC	CASSLSLTGTAASYEQYF
TRBV29-1	few	TRBJ2-7	TRBD1	TGCAGCGTTGACAGGGGGCTTGGAGAGCAGTACTTC	CSVDRGLGEQYF
TRBV10-2	few	TRBJ2-5	NA	TGCGCCAGCTTAGCGAGGCAGACCCAGTACTTC	CASLARQTQYF
TRBV5-1	NA	TRBJ2-3	NA	TGCGCCAGCAGCTTGGGCGGCCACCAAACAACAGATACGCAGTATTTT	CASSLGGHQTTDTQYF
TRBV2	NA	TRBJ2-1	NA	TGTGCCAGCCTCTCTGGGGGGAGTTTAATTGAGCAGTTCTTC	CASLSGGSLIEQFF
TRBV7-2	once	TRBJ2-7	NA	TGTGCCAGCAGCCGACAGGCCACTTCCAACTCCTACGAGCAGTACTTC	CASSRQATSNSYEQYF
TRBV6-5	few	TRBJ1-5	NA	TGTGCCAGCAGTTACTCCTCGGGGAATGGTCAGCCCCAGCATTTT	CASSYSSGNGQPQHF
TRBV6-2/TRBV6-3	once	TRBJ2-5	NA	TGTGCCAGCAGCCTAATGGAGGACGTTTACCAAGAGACCCAGTACTTC	CASSLMEDVYQETQYF
TRBV7-6	NA	TRBJ2-7	NA	TGTGCCAGCATTGAAGGGCCGAGGGGTCTCGAGCAGTACTTC	CASIEGPRGLEQYF
TRBV7-9	NA	TRBJ2-7	TRBD2	TGTGCCAGCAGCTTAGACCAGATGGCTAGCGGCCCCTACGAGCAGTACTTC	CASSLDQMASGPYEQYF
TRBV6-6	NA	TRBJ2-3	TRBD2	TGTGCCAGCAGTTACTCCCTACTAGCGGGAGTTACAGATACGCAGTATTTT	CASSYSLLAGVTDTQYF
TRBV7-2	few	TRBJ2-3	TRBD2	TGTGCCAGCAGCCCCGGGACTAGTGGGTTCAGAGATACGCAGTATTTT	CASSPGTSGFRDTQYF
TRBV20-1	NA	TRBJ2-4	TRBD1	TGCAGTGCTAGTAGAGGGGGCCCCTCCGACATTCAGTACTTC	CSASRGGPSDIQYF
TRBV27	NA	TRBJ2-1	NA	TGTGCCAGCAGTTTATCGGAAGTACTAGCTCGGGCCGATGAGCAGTTCTTC	CASSLSEVLARADEQFF
TRBV4-2	NA	TRBJ2-5	NA	TGTGCCAGCAGCCAAGACGGGGGATTTAGGGAGACCCAGTACTTC	CASSQDGGFRETQYF
TRBV15	NA	TRBJ1-1	NA	TGTGCCACCAGCAGAGACGGAGGACTGAACACTGAAGCTTTCTTT	CATSRDGGLNTEAFF
TRBV4-3	NA	TRBJ2-1	TRBD2	TGCGCCAGCAGCCCGGGGACTAGCGGGGGGGTCTACAATGAGCAGTTCTTC	CASSPGTSGGVYNEQFF
TRBV4-1	NA	TRBJ1-1	NA	TGCGCCAGCAGCCTCATGGGGGGAGACACTGAAGCTTTCTTT	CASSLMGGDTEAFF
TRBV24-1	NA	TRBJ2-3	NA	TGTGCCACCAGTGATTTGGGGACTCCCAGTGGTACGCAGTATTTT	CATSDLGTPSGTQYF
TRBV15	NA	TRBJ2-7	TRBD2	TGTGCCACCGGTCTAGCGGGGGCCCCCGAGCAGTACTTC	CATGLAGAPEQYF
TRBV5-1	once	TRBJ2-2	NA	TGCGCCAGCAACATGGGACATTTGAACACCGGGGAGCTGTTTTTT	CASNMGHLNTGELFF